This T cell receptor beta chain is drawn from a study of T-cell memory formation after mild COVID-19. Study conclusions and caveats: Balance between CD4 and CD8 was seen in clones contracting day 15 to 85, and a CD4+ lean was seen in later expanders. Contracting clones localized mainly to CM and EM when CD4+ and mainly to EMRA when CD8+.

Germline lookup yields CDR1 GTSNPN and CDR2 SVGIG (reference sequence). The CDR3 has 12 amino acids. Trimming left V 1 base short and J 11 bases short, with 9 bases between. Employing constant-segment primers, 5'RACE generated TCR alpha and TCR beta cDNA libraries bearing sample barcodes and UMIs. Each CDR3 protein gets one entry after TCRdb re-called the 5' RACE reads with MiXCR. Counted here are 55,000 to 75,000 distinct CDR3 sequences, approximately 30% occurring once; the ten biggest clones make up more than 40%. Of note for this clonotype: The antigen is unknown.

Sequenced: PBMCs or a T cell subset sorted from them (not recorded which). The sequence was obtained from a man aged 18-30 years who had mild COVID-19 (a few samples of this study predate the infection). Cell type and time point are not known. The chain has TRBV30 and TRBJ1-6; tentative D call: TRBD1 (6 bases). This chain's CDR3 is CAWSAQGPPLHF. CDR3 coding DNA: TGTGCCTGGAGTGCTCAGGGGCCACCCCTCCACTTT.